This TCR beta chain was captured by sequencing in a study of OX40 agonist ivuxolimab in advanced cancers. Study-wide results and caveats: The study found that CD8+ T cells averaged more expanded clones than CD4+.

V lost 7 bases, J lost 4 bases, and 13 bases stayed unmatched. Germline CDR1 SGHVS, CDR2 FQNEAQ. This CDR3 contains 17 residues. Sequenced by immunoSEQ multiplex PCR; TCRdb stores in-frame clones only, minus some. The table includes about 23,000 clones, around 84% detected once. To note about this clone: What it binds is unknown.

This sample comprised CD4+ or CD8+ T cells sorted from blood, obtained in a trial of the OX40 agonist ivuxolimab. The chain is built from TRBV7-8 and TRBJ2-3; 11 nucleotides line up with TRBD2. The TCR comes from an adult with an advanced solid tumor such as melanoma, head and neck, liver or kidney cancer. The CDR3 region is CASTFALAGGPSDTQYF. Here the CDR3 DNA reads TGTGCCAGCACCTTCGCATTAGCGGGGGGGCCGTCAGATACGCAGTATTTT.